This TCR beta chain derives from a study of blood T cell repertoires in COVID-19. Background on the study: COVID-19 samples, acute and convalescent, were from the United States, Italy and Spain. T cells, B-cell-depleted T cells, or PBMCs provided the cDNA or gDNA that served as material.

Profiling relied on immunoSEQ multiplex PCR, and the TCRdb table lists in-frame clones only, not all of them. Among fewer than 150,000 clones listed, roughly 89% were seen once. The CDR3 loop spans 13 amino acids. Germline CDR1 is SGHDT and CDR2 is YYEEEE. V was trimmed by 4 bases and J by 4 bases, leaving 10 bases between them. Source material: peripheral blood. This TCR was recovered from a woman aged 55-70 years with COVID-19, enrolled during active disease. The chain links TRBV5-6 to TRBJ2-3, with D uncertain. The CDR3 protein is CASSVVSADTQYF. The CDR3 nucleotides read TGTGCCAGCAGCGTTGTATCGGCAGATACGCAGTATTTT. The full variable domain, completed using reference TRBV5-6 and TRBJ2-3, is DAGVTQSPTHLIKTRGQQVTLRCSPKSGHDTVSWYQQALGQGPQFIFQYYEEEERQRGNFPDRFSGHQFPNYSSELNVNALLLGDSALYLCASSVVSADTQYFGPGTRLTVL.